This TCR beta chain stems from a study of blood T cell repertoires in COVID-19 (dated by TCRdb to 2019 to 2021). About the study as a whole: Samples from collaborators originated in the United States, Italy and Spain and spanned both the acute and convalescent phases of COVID-19. The material from the prospective study consisted of cDNA or gDNA derived from T cells, B-cell-depleted T cells, or PBMCs. Deeply sampled blood TCRbeta repertoires from subjects exposed to, actively infected with, or recovered from COVID-19 were included in the dataset. The repertoires were released in a freely available public database meant as a resource for research on the immune response to SARS-CoV-2. Samples came from the ongoing ImmuneRACE study (first 160 participants) plus 1,254 subjects from 6 global collaborators. A de-identified subject ID, COVID-19 status, age in years and sex were almost always included in the sample metadata. Where available, HLA class I and class II types were taken from metadata supplied by the sample provider and were not determined by assay-based typing.

Inclusive of the bounding cysteine and phenylalanine, the CDR3 is 12 residues long. Only the CDR3 region is kept as DNA, spanning 36 bases read in frame from base 1. A distance of 8 bases separates the germline ends of V and J, which lose 4 bases and 4 bases respectively. Sequences SQVTM (CDR1) and ANQGSEA (CDR2) are obtained from the germline V gene. The immunoSEQ Assay, a bias-controlled multiplex PCR, was used to amplify TCRbeta CDR3 regions from genomic DNA. The published analysis was carried out like this. The number of nucleated cells in each sample was estimated from the amplification of reference gene primers within the assay. To quantify the absolute abundance of each unique TCRbeta CDR3 rearrangement, sequence reads were collapsed and filtered. Productive Simpson clonality was computed per sample as the square root of Simpson's diversity index over productive rearrangements. This is the immuneACCESS table as TCRdb keeps it, with only in-frame sequences that have V and J called. A part of the clones is gone; compared with another copy, unresolved V genes explain less than half, and the rest is unexplained. V and J calls and clone size are those listed in that table; D and trimming were worked out from the DNA. This sample comprises about 25,000 clones, 65% to 90% of them detected only once. The ten largest clonotypes hold about 25% of the sample.

Each collaborating institution followed its own protocols to collect whole blood in K2EDTA tubes. For TCRbeta analysis, collaborators shipped samples as frozen whole blood, isolated PBMCs, or DNA extracted from either of those sample types. For this clone: Its target antigen remains unknown. Base qualities are not at hand, and no much larger clone is one base apart.

Broad study findings and their caveats: The quantity of clinical and demographic metadata differed by source and by participant and was supplied without curation.

The receptor's source is a human donor in a cohort sampled during active COVID-19. This receptor chain uses TRBV29-1 and TRBJ1-5, with an unclear D gene assignment. The sample comprised peripheral blood. The CDR3 protein is CSVADWNQPQHF. The DNA sequence is as follows: TGCAGCGTTGCGGACTGGAATCAGCCCCAGCATTTT. The entire variable domain, with the stretches around the CDR3 drawn from the reference TRBV29-1 and TRBJ1-5 proteins, is SAVISQKPSRDICQRGTSLTIQCQVDSQVTMMFWYRQQPGQSLTLIATANQGSEATYESGFVIDKFPISRPNLTFSTLTVSNMSPEDSSIYLCSVADWNQPQHFGDGTRLSIL.